These 28 T cell receptor beta chains came from one sample sequenced in a study of CD8+CD57+ T cells in acquired aplastic anemia (dated by TCRdb to the late 2010s). The sequencing machine was an Illumina HiSeq 2000. Genomic DNA was used as template for profiling of TCR beta VDJ combinations and CDR3 sequences. TCRdb took the public reads, trimmed them with fastp at Q25, ran MiXCR for clone calling and kept in-frame beta chains. Rows with a matching CDR3 protein are joined into one entry that keeps the most common DNA and genes. This sample holds 150,000 to 200,000 distinct CDR3 sequences; around three fifths were observed only once. The ten largest account for about half of the sample. The sequenced material came from sorted CD4+, CD8+, or CD8+CD57+ T cells (not recorded which) from PBMCs. These receptors all come from a human donor with severe aplastic anemia or a healthy control (not recorded which).

The chain combines TRBV5-1 with TRBJ2-2, with TRBD2 identical over 8 bases. Germline trimming cut 7 bases from V and 4 bases from J; bases unmatched to any gene: 6. The CDR3 spans 14 residues. Germline CDR1 is SGHRS and CDR2 is YFSETQ. The CDR3 DNA sequence: TGCGCCAGCGGAACGAGCGGGGGCACCGGGGAGCTGTTTTTT. Its translation: CASGTSGGTGELFF.

The table lists this clonotype with a few counts. V is TRBV5-1 and J is TRBJ2-1; 11 bases agree with TRBD1. Trimming cost V 4 bases and J 8 bases; bases outside gene matches: 5. Germline V CDR1 and CDR2: SGHRS, YFSETQ. The CDR3 runs to 14 residues. DNA for the CDR3: TGCGCCAGCAGCCAAAGGACAGGGGGCCATGAGCAGTTCTTC. Translation: CASSQRTGGHEQFF.

About this clonotype: A read error may be the cause here, since a much bigger clone is one base away. This sequence joins TRBV19 and TRBJ1-5, with D unresolved. CDR1 is LNHDA and CDR2 is SQIVND in the germline V gene (reference sequence). The CDR3 loop spans 15 amino acids. Here the CDR3 DNA reads TGTACCAGTAGTAAATGGTGGTATAGCAATCAGCCCCAGCATTTT. Its translation: CTSSKWWYSNQPQHF.

This clonotype was recorded many times. This chain uses TRBV25-1 with TRBJ1-1, with no clear D. The CDR3 covers 13 residues. Germline-derived CDR1 and CDR2 are MGHDK and SYGVNS. V was trimmed by 3 bases and J by 5 bases, leaving 10 bases between them. CDR3 sequence: CASSESMVTEAFF. Here the CDR3 DNA reads TGTGCCAGCAGTGAGTCAATGGTGACTGAAGCTTTCTTT. Looking up the rest from reference TRBV25-1 and TRBJ1-1 gives the full variable domain: EADIYQTPRYLVIGTGKKITLECSQTMGHDKMYWYQQDPGMELHLIHYSYGVNSTEKGDLSSESTVSRIRTEHFPLTLESARPSHTSQYLCASSESMVTEAFFGQGTRLTVV.

The chain recombines TRBV2 with TRBJ2-4; a weak D match, TRBD2 (6 bases). This CDR3 contains 14 residues. The germline CDR1 and CDR2 sequences are SNHLY and FYNNEI. V lost 5 bases and J lost 0, with 8 bases in between. The DNA for the CDR3 is TGTGCCAGCAGTAGGGGACTAGCCAAAAACATTCAGTACTTC. Translation gives CASSRGLAKNIQYF.

This clonotype was detected only a few times. V is TRBV18 and J is TRBJ1-5; no reliable D call. CDR1 and CDR2 from the germline V gene are KGHSH and LQKENI. This CDR3 contains 14 residues. The ends were cut back, 0 bases at V and 6 bases at J, with 9 bases in the middle. The CDR3 is CASSPPEHFQPQHF. The CDR3, as DNA: TGTGCCAGCTCACCACCCGAACATTTTCAGCCCCAGCATTTT.

Regarding this clonotype: Its ends do not fully match the called genes, so a read error is possible. The V and J genes are TRBV6-1 and TRBJ2-7; D gene uncertain. Germline V lookup: CDR1 MNHNS, CDR2 SASEGT. The CDR3 length is 14 residues. The CDR3 region has the DNA TGTGCCAGCAGTTACTCGACCAGCTCCTACGAACAGTACTTC. Amino acids: CASSYSTSSYEQYF.

This clonotype was recorded many times. The chain employs TRBV7-3 and TRBJ2-1; D unresolved. The CDR3 sequence is 15 residues long. CDR1 SGHTA and CDR2 FQGTGA come from the germline V gene. Trimming removed 3 bases at V and 0 bases at J, with 9 bases between. The CDR3 DNA reads TGTGCCAGCAGCTTGGGGATTAGCTCCTACAATGAGCAGTTCTTC. It codes for CASSLGISSYNEQFF. Full variable domain (rest looked up from reference TRBV7-3 and TRBJ2-1): GAGVSQTPSNKVTEKGKYVELRCDPISGHTALYWYRQSLGQGPEFLIYFQGTGAADDSGLPNDRFFAVRPEGSVSTLKIQRTERGDSAVYLCASSLGISSYNEQFFGPGTRLTVL.

This clonotype has just a few counts. This chain connects TRBV7-9 to TRBJ1-1; D gene uncertain. This CDR3 is built from 12 residues. The V end was cut by 3 bases, the J end by 11 bases, with 13 bases between. The germline V gene encodes CDR1 SEHNR and CDR2 FQNEAQ (reference sequence). CDR3 loop: CASSFLSQEAFF. The CDR3 region has the DNA TGTGCCAGCAGCTTTTTATCGCAGGAGGCTTTCTTT.

The chain couples TRBV2 to TRBJ1-5; D remains ambiguous. The CDR3 totals 14 residues. CDR1 is SNHLY, CDR2 FYNNEI, per germline. Trimming took 8 bases from V and 7 from J, leaving 18 bases between them. CDR3 DNA: TGTGCCAGCTCACCGACGGACCGGTCCCAGCCCCAGCATTTT. Amino acid sequence: CASSPTDRSQPQHF.

This clonotype was observed once. The chain links TRBV5-4 to TRBJ2-1, with 12 positions matching TRBD1. There are 14 residues in the CDR3. Trimming cost V 4 bases and J 7 bases; bases outside gene matches: 3. Per the germline V gene, CDR1 is SGHNT and CDR2 is YYREEE (reference sequence). CDR3 in amino acids: CASSTGQGANEQFF. For the CDR3, the DNA is TGTGCCAGCAGCACGGGACAGGGGGCAAATGAGCAGTTCTTC.

The chain joins TRBV19 to TRBJ1-2; D possibly corresponds to TRBD1 (5 bases). The germline gives CDR1 LNHDA, CDR2 SQIVND (reference sequence). The V gene lost 1 base and the J gene lost 4 bases, with 10 bases spanning the gap. This CDR3 is built from 14 residues. The CDR3 coding sequence is TGTGCCAGTAGTATAGCCGGGGGAAGCTATGGCTACACCTTC. Translation: CASSIAGGSYGYTF.

The chain recombines TRBV20-1 with TRBJ2-7; D unclear. V gave up 5 bases and J gave up 0 bases, with 11 bases separating them. The germline V gene encodes CDR1 DFQATT and CDR2 SNEGSKA (reference sequence). This CDR3 is built from 13 residues. CDR3 nucleotide sequence: TGCAGTGCTCTGGGGAAACTCTCCTACGAGCAGTACTTC. Protein product: CSALGKLSYEQYF.

The DNA of the CDR3 is TGTGCCAGCAGCCAAGATCAGTTTGCGGCAGGGTGGTCCTACGAGCAGTACTTC. Its translation: CASSQDQFAAGWSYEQYF. The J gene is TRBJ2-7, the V gene TRBV14; D is perhaps TRBD1 (5 bases). The V gene lost 0 bases and the J gene lost 1 base, with 19 bases spanning the gap. The CDR3 has 18 residues. The germline V gene encodes CDR1 SGHDN and CDR2 FVKESK.

V usage is TRBV24-1 and J usage is TRBJ2-3, with 9 bases that match TRBD1. Trimming took 5 bases from V and 2 from J; bases not matched to a gene: 13. The CDR3 covers 18 residues. Germline V gives CDR1 KGHDR, CDR2 SFDVKD. The CDR3 spells CATSGTKTGQGHTDTQYF. In DNA form, the CDR3 reads TGTGCCACCAGTGGGACCAAGACTGGACAGGGGCACACAGATACGCAGTATTTT.

Here the CDR3 DNA reads TGTGCCAGCAGCCCGGGACAAACCCAAGGAGGCTACACCTTC. Protein: CASSPGQTQGGYTF. The chain recombines TRBV7-9 with TRBJ1-2; D is perhaps TRBD1 (6 bases). V lost 5 bases and J 8 bases, leaving 18 bases between the germline ends. Germline values: CDR1 SEHNR, CDR2 FQNEAQ (reference sequence). CDR3 length: 14 residues.

This chain uses TRBV6-2 or TRBV6-3 with TRBJ1-6; D is possibly TRBD1 (6 bases). The CDR3 extends over 14 amino acids. Germline-derived CDR1 and CDR2 are MNHEY and SVGEGT. V lost 5 bases, J lost 6 bases, and 11 bases lay in between. CDR3 loop: CASSRGQLNSPLHF. In DNA form, the CDR3 reads TGTGCCAGCAGTCGAGGACAGCTTAATTCACCCCTCCACTTT.

This clonotype was counted a single time. The chain uses TRBV14 and TRBJ2-7; TRBD2 matches at 10 bases. Germline V CDR1 and CDR2: SGHDN, FVKESK. The CDR3 spans 15 residues. Trimming at V came to 0 bases and at J to 5 bases, leaving 4 bases not matched to a gene. The CDR3 region has the DNA TGTGCCAGCAGCCAAGAAGCGGGAGGGTTCGACGAGCAGTACTTC. Translating it yields CASSQEAGGFDEQYF.

This rearrangement joins TRBV12-3 or TRBV12-4 to TRBJ2-5; the match to TRBD2 covers 13 bases. Losses at the gene ends were 6 bases for V and 4 bases for J; bases not matched to a gene: 14. There are 18 residues in the CDR3. The CDR3 sequence is CASSPTSGGAFGLETQYF. CDR3 DNA: TGTGCCAGCAGCCCCACTAGCGGGGGGGCCTTTGGGTTAGAGACCCAGTACTTC.

This rearrangement joins TRBV9 to TRBJ1-3; TRBD1 matches at 8 bases. Trimming cost V 0 bases and J 0 bases; bases outside gene matches: 5. The germline CDR1 and CDR2 sequences are SGDLS and YYNGEE. CDR3 size: 17 residues. CDR3 protein: CASSVEAGGFSGNTIYF. As DNA, the CDR3 is TGTGCCAGCAGCGTAGAGGCAGGGGGCTTCTCTGGAAACACCATATATTTT.

V and J are TRBV7-3 and TRBJ1-1; no reliable D call. CDR1 is SGHTA and CDR2 is FQGTGA in the germline V gene. V was trimmed by 4 bases and J by 6 bases, leaving 15 bases between them. The CDR3 runs 14 residues. This CDR3 reads CASSSSAPNAEAFF. CDR3 in DNA: TGTGCCAGCAGCTCATCAGCCCCAAATGCTGAAGCTTTCTTT.

The chain is built from TRBV7-9 and TRBJ1-2; 8 positions match TRBD1. This CDR3 comprises 13 residues. Losses at the gene ends were 2 bases for V and 7 bases for J; bases not matched to a gene: 3. Per germline, CDR1 SEHNR and CDR2 FQNEAQ (reference sequence). The CDR3 coding sequence is TGTGCCAGCAGCTTAAGACAGGGGTTTGGCTACACCTTC. It is translated as CASSLRQGFGYTF. Full variable domain (outside the CDR3, taken from reference TRBV7-9 and TRBJ1-2): DTGVSQNPRHKITKRGQNVTFRCDPISEHNRLYWYRQTLGQGPEFLTYFQNEAQLEKSRLLSDRFSAERPKGSFSTLEIQRTEQGDSAMYLCASSLRQGFGYTFGSGTRLTVV.

The chain employs TRBV15 and TRBJ1-2; the D is unclear. The V gene lost 0 bases and the J gene lost 3 bases, with 5 bases spanning the gap. CDR1 and CDR2 (germline): LNHNV, YYDKDF (reference sequence). The CDR3 contains 13 residues. For the CDR3, the DNA is TGTGCCACCAGCAGAGATCGGGACTATGGCTACACCTTC. Translation: CATSRDRDYGYTF.

The chain recombines TRBV19 with TRBJ1-1, with D maybe TRBD1 (5 bases). V was shortened by 9 bases and J by 1 base, with 24 bases between the two germline ends. Per the germline V gene, CDR1 is LNHDA and CDR2 is SQIVND (reference sequence). CDR3 size: 17 residues. The CDR3 here is CASLSTRWDVGNTEAFF. DNA of the CDR3: TGTGCCAGCCTCTCCACCAGATGGGACGTAGGGAACACTGAAGCTTTCTTT. Variable domain in full (rest from reference TRBV19 and TRBJ1-1): DGGITQSPKYLFRKEGQNVTLSCEQNLNHDAMYWYRQDPGQGLRLIYYSQIVNDFQKGDIAEGYSVSREKKESFPLTVTSAQKNPTAFYLCASLSTRWDVGNTEAFFGQGTRLTVV.

This clonotype was counted ten times or more. The chain links TRBV19 to TRBJ2-7, with D perhaps being TRBD1 or TRBD2 (6 bases each). This CDR3 has 13 amino acids. Germline V gene lookup returns CDR1 LNHDA and CDR2 SQIVND (reference sequence). V was trimmed by 10 bases and J by 6 bases, leaving 19 bases between them. In nucleotides, the CDR3 is TGTGCCACCTCGTCCGGGGGCTGGAGCGAGCAGTACTTC. Translating it yields CATSSGGWSEQYF.

The rearrangement links TRBV20-1 to TRBJ2-7, with TRBD1 identical over 8 bases. Germline CDR1 is DFQATT and CDR2 is SNEGSKA (reference sequence). V was pared by 2 bases and J by 5 bases, with 8 bases of the junction left unmatched. The CDR3 contains 14 residues. DNA of the CDR3: TGCAGTGCTAGATCCTCGACAGGGGTGGACGAGCAGTACTTC. Translation: CSARSSTGVDEQYF.

The chain links TRBV10-1 to TRBJ1-2; D possibly corresponds to TRBD1 (5 bases). This CDR3 has 14 amino acids. The ends were cut back, 6 bases at V and 4 bases at J, with 15 bases in the middle. Germline V gives CDR1 WNHNN, CDR2 SYGVQD (reference sequence). CDR3 protein: CASSEGSGLYGYTF. In nucleotides, the CDR3 is TGCGCCAGCAGCGAGGGGTCGGGTCTCTATGGCTACACCTTC.

V and J are TRBV24-1 and TRBJ1-1, with D possibly being TRBD1 (5 bases). Trimming shortened V by 0 bases and J by 3 bases, and 13 bases separated the two germline ends. The CDR3 runs to 16 residues. CDR1 KGHDR and CDR2 SFDVKD come from the germline V gene. For the CDR3, the DNA is TGTGCCACCAGTGATTTGGGCAGGGCGCAGGACACTGAAGCTTTCTTT. The encoded protein is CATSDLGRAQDTEAFF.